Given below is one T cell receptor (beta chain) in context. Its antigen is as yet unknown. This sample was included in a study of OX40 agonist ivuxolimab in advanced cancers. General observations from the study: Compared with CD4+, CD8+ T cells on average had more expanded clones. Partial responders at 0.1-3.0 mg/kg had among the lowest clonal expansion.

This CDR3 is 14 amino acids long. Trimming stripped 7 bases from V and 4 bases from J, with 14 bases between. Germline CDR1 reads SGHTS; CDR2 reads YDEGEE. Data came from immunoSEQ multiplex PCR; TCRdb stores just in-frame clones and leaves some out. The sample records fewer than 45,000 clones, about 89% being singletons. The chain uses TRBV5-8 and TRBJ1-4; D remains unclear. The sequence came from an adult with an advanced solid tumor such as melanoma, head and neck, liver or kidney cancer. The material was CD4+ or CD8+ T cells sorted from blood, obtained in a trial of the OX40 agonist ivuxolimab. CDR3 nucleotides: TGTGCCAGCTCCCAGAGGATCGGTAATGAAAAACTGTTTTTT. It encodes CASSQRIGNEKLFF.